The subject of this entry is one TCR beta chain. Source study methods: Quantification of nucleated cells was approximated via reference gene primer amplification. Using immunoSEQ multiplex PCR, the repertoire was profiled, and TCRdb retains in-frame clones only, with some absent. V and J calls and clone size are those listed in that table; D and trimming were worked out from the DNA. The data hold 60,000 to 80,000 clones, with approximately 85% observed a single time. This entry belongs to a study of blood T cell repertoires in COVID-19. On the study more broadly: Collection of acute and convalescent COVID-19 samples took place in the United States, Italy and Spain. PBMCs, B-cell-depleted T cells, or T cells provided the cDNA or gDNA that made up the material.

Germline trimming cut 4 bases from V and 5 bases from J; bases unmatched to any gene: 9. CDR3 size: 15 residues. In germline, CDR1 is SGHVS, CDR2 FQNEAQ. The receptor was isolated from a man aged 50 to 60 with acute or convalescent COVID-19. Sequencing was done on a sample of peripheral blood. The V call is TRBV7-8, the J call TRBJ2-5; 8 nucleotides agree with TRBD2. In DNA form, the CDR3 reads TGTGCCAGCAGCTCCGGGGGGACTAGTGGGGAGACCCAGTACTTC. Translating it yields CASSSGGTSGETQYF. The entire variable domain, with the rest obtained from reference TRBV7-8 and TRBJ2-5, is as follows: GAGVSQSPRYKVAKRGQDVALRCDPISGHVSLFWYQQALGQGPEFLTYFQNEAQLDKSGLPSDRFFAERPEGSVSTLKIQRTQQEDSAVYLCASSSGGTSGETQYFGPGTRLLVL.